Shown below are 6 T cell receptor beta chains from a single sample sequenced in a study of immune cell composition in non-small cell lung cancer. TCRdb's copy holds only in-frame clones and misses some; the assay was immunoSEQ multiplex PCR. The repertoire holds thousands of clones, with 74% as singletons. Sequencing was done on a sample of lung tumor tissue. All receptors derive from a human donor with non-small cell lung cancer.

The chain employs TRBV7-8 and TRBJ2-7, with 7 bases aligning to TRBD2. Germline V lookup: CDR1 SGHVS, CDR2 FQNEAQ. The CDR3 contains 14 residues. J lost 2 bases, V lost 4 bases, and 5 bases had no gene match. The CDR3 spells CASSWGGVPYEQYF. CDR3 DNA sequence: TGTGCCAGCAGCTGGGGGGGGGTCCCCTACGAGCAGTACTTC. Full variable domain (outside the CDR3, taken from reference TRBV7-8 and TRBJ2-7): GAGVSQSPRYKVAKRGQDVALRCDPISGHVSLFWYQQALGQGPEFLTYFQNEAQLDKSGLPSDRFFAERPEGSVSTLKIQRTQQEDSAVYLCASSWGGVPYEQYFGPGTRLTVT.

The chain links TRBV4-1 to TRBJ1-1, with a weak D call TRBD1 (5 bases). Trimming stripped 6 bases from V and 5 bases from J, with 13 bases between. Germline values: CDR1 MGHRA, CDR2 YSYEKL. CDR3 length equals 13 residues. CDR3 nucleotide sequence: TGCGCCAGCAGAGGGGAAGGTCGGACTGAAGCTTTCTTT. As protein: CASRGEGRTEAFF.

The chain combines TRBV4-3 with TRBJ2-7, with 8 bases aligning to TRBD1. With V trimmed by 1 base and J by 2 bases, 10 bases remained unmatched. The germline gives CDR1 LGHNA, CDR2 YSLEER. This CDR3 has 17 residues. The chain's CDR3 is CASSQGAGTGGTYEQYF. The CDR3 coding sequence is TGCGCCAGCAGCCAAGGGGCGGGGACAGGAGGAACCTACGAGCAGTACTTC.

The chain carries TRBV6-4 and TRBJ2-1, with 13 bases matching TRBD2. The CDR3 has 20 amino acids. CDR1 is MRHNA and CDR2 is SNTAGT in the germline V gene. The V segment lost 7 bases and the J segment 9 bases; nucleotides outside the gene matches: 24. DNA for the CDR3: TGTGCCAGCACTGAGAGGGGACTAGCGGGATCCCACGCCCCTGAACTTGAGCAGTTCTTC. Amino acids: CASTERGLAGSHAPELEQFF.

The chain is built from TRBV10-3 and TRBJ2-5; 12 bases are a match to TRBD2. The junction had 5 bases not matched to a gene; V was cut back by 3 bases and J by 0 bases. CDR1 is ENHRY and CDR2 is SYGVKD in the germline V gene. This CDR3 comprises 17 residues. The CDR3 reads CAISDLAGGQYQETQYF. DNA of the CDR3: TGTGCCATCAGTGATCTAGCGGGGGGGCAGTACCAAGAGACCCAGTACTTC.

The chain joins TRBV7-2 to TRBJ2-7, with 7 bases that match TRBD2. The ends lost 1 base at V and 0 bases at J; junction bases unmatched: 9. The length of the CDR3 is 17 residues. CDR1 is SGHTA, CDR2 FQGNSA, per germline. This CDR3 is CASSLERRGNYSYEQYV. The CDR3 coding sequence is TGTGCCAGCAGCTTAGAAAGGCGGGGGAACTACTCCTACGAGCAGTACGTC.